A single sample is the source of the 32 T cell receptor beta chains below, sequenced in a study of shared clonotypes between healthy human individuals. TCRdb keeps only in-frame clones here, not all; method: immunoSEQ multiplex PCR. This sample has roughly 810,000 clones, with 96% found just once. Naive CD8 cells comprised CD45RO-negative, CCR7-positively selected cells, excluding terminally differentiated effector memory CD45RA+ cells. Sample: naive CD8+ T cells sorted from blood. All receptors come from a man aged 25-40 years in good health.

CDR3 protein: CASSGWEREANTGELFF. Here the CDR3 DNA reads TGTGCCAGCAGCGGATGGGAGCGGGAGGCGAACACCGGGGAGCTGTTTTTT. The V and J genes are TRBV9 and TRBJ2-2; TRBD2 aligns across 9 bases. J lost 0 bases, V lost 3 bases, and 6 bases had no gene match. CDR1 and CDR2 from the germline V gene are SGDLS and YYNGEE. The CDR3 extends over 17 amino acids. The full variable domain, with the rest looked up from reference TRBV9 and TRBJ2-2, is DSGVTQTPKHLITATGQRVTLRCSPRSGDLSVYWYQQSLDQGLQFLIQYYNGEERAKGNILERFSAQQFPDLHSELNLSSLELGDSALYFCASSGWEREANTGELFFGEGSRLTVL.

This clone has only one observation. V and J are TRBV9 and TRBJ1-2; 9 bases agree with TRBD1. Germline trimming cut 8 bases from V and 4 bases from J; bases unmatched to any gene: 15. The V gene's germline CDR1 is SGDLS and CDR2 YYNGEE. The CDR3 covers 16 residues. The CDR3, as DNA: TGTGCCAGTAGAGACTTTCGGACAGGGGAAAGCTATGGCTACACCTTC. It codes for CASRDFRTGESYGYTF.

The count of this clone is one. The chain joins TRBV9 to TRBJ1-1; no clear D. The CDR3 is made up of 14 amino acids. CDR1 and CDR2 (germline): SGDLS, YYNGEE. Trimming stripped 4 bases from V and 0 bases from J, with 10 bases between. The CDR3 DNA sequence: TGTGCCAGCAGCCCCGAAGACGTGAACACTGAAGCTTTCTTT. As protein: CASSPEDVNTEAFF.

The chain combines TRBV10-1 with TRBJ2-2, with D maybe TRBD2 (6 bases). Germline CDR1 WNHNN, CDR2 SYGVQD (reference sequence). The CDR3 runs 14 residues. V was clipped by 3 bases and J by 9 bases, with 14 bases between them. The DNA for the CDR3 is TGCGCCAGCAGTGAAAGGAGGGCTGGGTGGGAGCTGTTTTTT. Translation gives CASSERRAGWELFF.

V gene TRBV27 combines with J gene TRBJ2-2; TRBD2 agrees at 8 bases. V gave up 4 bases and J gave up 7 bases; unmatched junction bases: 2. This CDR3 has 13 residues. From germline, CDR1 is MNHEY and CDR2 SMNVEV (reference sequence). CDR3 sequence reads: CASSSSGGGELFF. Here the CDR3 DNA reads TGTGCCAGCAGTTCCAGCGGGGGCGGGGAGCTGTTTTTT.

The rearrangement links TRBV5-6 to TRBJ2-1; D may be TRBD1 (5 bases). The CDR3 is 14 residues long. The germline V gene encodes CDR1 SGHDT and CDR2 YYEEEE. The V end lost 7 bases, the J end lost 2 bases, and 13 bases lay between the germline ends. The CDR3 DNA is TGTGCCAGCGACGGTCAGGGTCCCTACAATGAGCAGTTCTTC. The encoded protein is CASDGQGPYNEQFF.

The J gene is TRBJ2-7, the V gene TRBV4-1, with D perhaps TRBD2 (7 bases). The CDR3 runs to 16 residues. V lost 1 base and J 7 bases, leaving 20 bases between the germline ends. Germline loops: CDR1 MGHRA, CDR2 YSYEKL. In nucleotides, the CDR3 is TGCGCCAGCAGCCAAGGGGGGGGCCCGGGCCGGGTGGAGCAGTACTTC. Translated: CASSQGGGPGRVEQYF.

J is TRBJ2-1 and V is TRBV7-9; D gene uncertain. Germline CDR1 is SEHNR and CDR2 is FQNEAQ (reference sequence). The V gene lost 5 bases and the J gene lost 8 bases, with 10 bases spanning the gap. The CDR3 length is 12 residues. CDR3 residues: CASSESHYEQFF. CDR3 nucleotides: TGTGCCAGCAGCGAATCCCATTATGAGCAGTTCTTC.

The rearrangement joins TRBV7-2 to TRBJ1-1, with a tentative D call TRBD1 (5 bases). The CDR3 totals 11 residues. The V gene's germline CDR1 is SGHTA and CDR2 FQGNSA. V shed 7 bases and J shed 5 bases, with 8 bases lying between them. The CDR3 DNA reads as TGTGCCAGCAAGGGGAGAACTGAAGCTTTCTTT. Encoded protein: CASKGRTEAFF.

The chain is built from TRBV7-9 and TRBJ2-1; D not resolved. The CDR3 loop spans 11 amino acids. The germline V and J ends were trimmed by 2 bases and 16 bases, with 12 bases remaining between them. The germline CDR1 and CDR2 sequences are SEHNR and FQNEAQ (reference sequence). The CDR3 reads CASSLNPPHFF. The CDR3 DNA follows: TGTGCCAGCAGCTTAAATCCCCCTCACTTCTTC.

V gene TRBV9 combines with J gene TRBJ1-1, with TRBD1 matching 7 bases. Germline-derived CDR1 and CDR2 are SGDLS and YYNGEE. J was trimmed by 5 bases and V by 4 bases; bases with no gene match: 5. The CDR3 runs 13 residues. CDR3 coding DNA: TGTGCCAGCAGCCCGAGGGGGCGTACTGAAGCTTTCTTT. Protein product: CASSPRGRTEAFF. Using reference TRBV9 and TRBJ1-1 for the parts outside the CDR3, the full variable domain is DSGVTQTPKHLITATGQRVTLRCSPRSGDLSVYWYQQSLDQGLQFLIQYYNGEERAKGNILERFSAQQFPDLHSELNLSSLELGDSALYFCASSPRGRTEAFFGQGTRLTVV.

V gene TRBV29-1 combines with J gene TRBJ1-1; D call uncertain. Germline V gene lookup returns CDR1 SQVTM and CDR2 ANQGSEA. CDR3 length: 11 amino acids. The ends were cut back, 8 bases at V and 3 bases at J, with 10 bases in the middle. The CDR3 sequence: CSTRGYTEAFF. CDR3 nucleotide sequence: TGCAGCACTCGAGGGTACACTGAAGCTTTCTTT.

J is TRBJ2-7 and V is TRBV7-9; 7 nucleotides line up with TRBD1. CDR3 length: 14 residues. CDR1 is SEHNR, CDR2 FQNEAQ, per germline (reference sequence). V lost 5 bases and J lost 3; bases outside the gene matches: 7. DNA of the CDR3: TGTGCCAGCAGCCCACTACAGGGGTTCTACGAGCAGTACTTC. Protein product: CASSPLQGFYEQYF.

V is TRBV29-1 and J is TRBJ2-7; TRBD1 might be the D (6 bases). The V end lost 1 base, the J end lost 0 bases, and 13 bases lay between the germline ends. The germline V gene encodes CDR1 SQVTM and CDR2 ANQGSEA. The CDR3 is 15 residues long. CDR3 residues: CSVEGVGDNSYEQYF. The CDR3 DNA reads TGCAGCGTTGAAGGGGTGGGGGACAACTCCTACGAGCAGTACTTC.

As regards this clone: This sample also contains other DNA sequences that code for the same CDR3. V gene TRBV4-1 combines with J gene TRBJ2-7; D not resolved. The CDR3 runs 13 residues. CDR1 and CDR2 from the germline V gene are MGHRA and YSYEKL. Trimming took off 1 base at V and 5 bases at J, with 9 bases between the two ends. The CDR3 is CASSQVGSHEQYF. CDR3 DNA sequence: TGCGCCAGCAGCCAAGTGGGTTCCCACGAGCAGTACTTC.

The J gene is TRBJ2-3, the V gene TRBV29-1; tentatively, D is TRBD2 (6 bases). The germline V gene has CDR1 SQVTM and CDR2 ANQGSEA. The CDR3 loop spans 10 amino acids. The V and J ends lost 7 bases and 9 bases respectively, with 11 bases between them. CDR3 amino acids: CSGEDETQYF. The DNA of the CDR3 is TGCAGCGGGGAGGATGAAACGCAGTATTTT.

The genes are TRBV7-2 and TRBJ2-3; 8 bases align to TRBD1. Germline V gene sequence: CDR1 SGHTA, CDR2 FQGNSA. The trim removed 5 bases at V and 1 base at J, leaving 8 bases unmatched. The CDR3 contains 16 residues. The CDR3 loop is CASSTRQGSGTDTQYF. CDR3 sequence (DNA): TGTGCCAGCAGCACGCGACAGGGGTCGGGCACAGATACGCAGTATTTT.

The gene calls are TRBV7-6 and TRBJ2-7; D unclear. The CDR3 runs 13 residues. V lost 5 bases to trimming and J lost 6 bases, with 14 bases between them. CDR1 is SGHVS and CDR2 is FNYEAQ in the germline V gene. CDR3 sequence reads: CASSPEAGSEQYF. The CDR3, as DNA: TGTGCCAGCAGCCCCGAAGCAGGATCCGAGCAGTACTTC.

This chain joins TRBV11-2 and TRBJ2-7; TRBD1 matches at 8 bases. CDR1 is SGHAT, CDR2 FQNNGV, per germline. Trimming cost V 1 base and J 6 bases; bases outside gene matches: 8. The CDR3 has 15 residues. Here the CDR3 DNA reads TGTGCCAGCAGCTTAGTCGGGACAGGACAGATCGAGCAGTACTTC. Amino acid sequence: CASSLVGTGQIEQYF.

The V gene is TRBV7-9, the J gene TRBJ2-1; 10 bases line up with TRBD2. The J segment lost 2 bases and the V segment lost 3 bases, leaving 4 bases of the junction unmatched. The CDR3 loop spans 16 amino acids. Germline lookup yields CDR1 SEHNR and CDR2 FQNEAQ (reference sequence). Here the CDR3 DNA reads TGTGCCAGCAGCTTCTTAGCGGGAGGAGCCTACAATGAGCAGTTCTTC. This sequence encodes CASSFLAGGAYNEQFF.

This clone was seen only once. J is TRBJ2-5 and V is TRBV28; D may correspond to TRBD1 or TRBD2 (6 bases each). V shed 8 bases and J shed 4 bases, with 17 bases lying between them. The CDR3 has 14 residues. CDR1 is MDHEN and CDR2 is SYDVKM in the germline V gene. DNA of the CDR3: TGTGCCAGCCATGGGGGCGGGATGACAGAGACCCAGTACTTC. Amino acids: CASHGGGMTETQYF.

CDR3 sequence: CASSLGGAGEYGYTF. CDR3 in DNA: TGTGCCAGCAGCTTAGGGGGCGCAGGGGAATATGGCTACACCTTC. The chain links TRBV13 to TRBJ1-2; possibly TRBD1 for D (6 bases). Per germline, CDR1 PRHDT and CDR2 FYEKMQ (reference sequence). Trimming removed 0 bases at V and 5 bases at J, with 13 bases between. The CDR3 covers 15 residues.

This clone was recorded once. This sequence joins TRBV11-2 and TRBJ2-7; 14 nucleotides agree with TRBD2. The CDR3 spans 17 residues. With V trimmed by 4 bases and J by 2 bases, 7 bases remained unmatched. The germline gives CDR1 SGHAT, CDR2 FQNNGV. DNA for the CDR3: TGTGCCAGCAGCTACTCGGGACTAGCGGGAGTTGCCTACGAGCAGTACTTC. This gives the protein CASSYSGLAGVAYEQYF.

The chain couples TRBV9 to TRBJ2-1, with 10 positions matching TRBD1. There are 19 residues in the CDR3. In germline, CDR1 is SGDLS, CDR2 YYNGEE. The J segment lost 3 bases and the V segment lost 3 bases, leaving 15 bases of the junction unmatched. The chain's CDR3 is CASSAYLFTGTGDYNEQFF. The CDR3 nucleotides read TGTGCCAGCAGCGCTTACCTATTTACCGGGACAGGGGACTACAATGAGCAGTTCTTC.

CDR3 amino acids: CASSAGLAGDNEQFF. CDR3 in DNA: TGCGCCAGCAGCGCGGGACTAGCGGGAGACAATGAGCAGTTCTTC. The chain combines TRBV5-1 with TRBJ2-1, with 14 bases fitting TRBD2. CDR1 and CDR2 (germline): SGHRS, YFSETQ. The CDR3 length is 15 residues. V shed 4 bases, J shed 5 bases, and the junction held 2 bases outside the gene matches.

The gene calls are TRBV5-4 and TRBJ1-4; 10 positions match TRBD1. CDR1 and CDR2 from the germline V gene are SGHNT and YYREEE (reference sequence). With V trimmed by 4 bases and J by 7 bases, 7 bases remained unmatched. This CDR3 region has 15 residues. CDR3 coding DNA: TGTGCCAGCAGCGACAAGGGACAGGGGTTTGAAAAACTGTTTTTT. Protein: CASSDKGQGFEKLFF.

A few counts support this clone. This chain joins TRBV9 and TRBJ2-1, with 10 bases identical to TRBD2. V shed 3 bases and J 4 bases; nucleotides not matched to a gene: 10. The CDR3 extends over 17 amino acids. Germline CDR1 reads SGDLS; CDR2 reads YYNGEE. The CDR3 region has the DNA TGTGCCAGCAGCGCCCGTACCGGGACTAGCGCATACAATGAGCAGTTCTTC. Protein product: CASSARTGTSAYNEQFF.

The chain joins TRBV27 to TRBJ2-7; TRBD1 matches 10 bases. CDR3 size: 16 residues. V lost 5 bases and J lost 2; bases outside the gene matches: 9. CDR1 MNHEY and CDR2 SMNVEV come from the germline V gene (reference sequence). The CDR3 sequence: CASSVGTGATTYEQYF. CDR3 bases: TGTGCCAGCAGTGTGGGGACAGGGGCCACCACCTACGAGCAGTACTTC.

V and J are TRBV5-1 and TRBJ2-2; 13 bases match TRBD2. This CDR3 has 18 residues. Germline trimming cut 2 bases from V and 3 bases from J; bases unmatched to any gene: 7. The germline V gene encodes CDR1 SGHRS and CDR2 YFSETQ. CDR3: CASSFRTSGRLDTGELFF. In DNA form, the CDR3 reads TGCGCCAGCAGCTTTCGGACTAGCGGGAGACTCGACACCGGGGAGCTGTTTTTT.

The chain is built from TRBV12-5 and TRBJ2-3, with D possibly TRBD2 on 5 matching bases. Germline CDR1 and CDR2: LGHNT and FRNRAP. V gave up 1 base and J gave up 2 bases, with 7 bases separating them. The CDR3 sequence is 14 residues long. CDR3 residues: CASGLETITDTQYF. The CDR3 nucleotides read TGTGCTAGTGGTTTGGAGACTATCACAGATACGCAGTATTTT.

This rearrangement joins TRBV4-1 to TRBJ2-7; no firm D call. In germline, CDR1 is MGHRA, CDR2 YSYEKL. Trimming removed 0 bases at V and 0 bases at J, with 12 bases between. CDR3 length: 16 amino acids. The CDR3 sequence is CASSQEWARSSYEQYF. The CDR3 DNA reads as TGCGCCAGCAGCCAAGAATGGGCCAGGAGCTCCTACGAGCAGTACTTC.

The chain carries TRBV14 and TRBJ2-1, with TRBD2 identical over 7 bases. This CDR3 comprises 16 residues. V was clipped by 4 bases and J by 8 bases; unmatched bases: 14. CDR1 and CDR2 (germline): SGHDN, FVKESK. The CDR3 DNA reads as TGTGCCAGCAGCCCCGATGTAGGCGGGAGCTTGGATGAGCAGTTCTTC. As protein: CASSPDVGGSLDEQFF. The full variable domain, its missing parts supplied by reference TRBV14 and TRBJ2-1, is EAGVTQFPSHSVIEKGQTVTLRCDPISGHDNLYWYRRVMGKEIKFLLHFVKESKQDESGMPNNRFLAERTGGTYSTLKVQPAELEDSGVYFCASSPDVGGSLDEQFFGPGTRLTVL.